One and the same sample provided the 3 T cell receptor beta chains below, sequenced in a study of early T cells in non-severe SARS-CoV-2 infection (dated by TCRdb to the early 2020s). The library was prepared using 5' RACE. The data were produced on a NextSeq 500. TCRdb trimmed public reads at Q25 via fastp, called clones via MiXCR and kept in-frame beta chains. One record per CDR3 amino acid sequence lists the most common genes and DNA. Here the sample has some 87,000 distinct CDR3 sequences; 12% occur a single time. The ten largest clones add up to approximately 2.5% of the sample. Input material: whole blood. These receptors came from an adult who was a healthcare worker with PCR-confirmed SARS-CoV-2 infection or an uninfected control (not recorded which).

The V call is TRBV9, the J call TRBJ2-1, with no clear D. Germline V CDR1 and CDR2: SGDLS, YYNGEE. The CDR3 runs 12 residues. The V and J ends lost 0 bases and 6 bases respectively, with 4 bases between them. CDR3 sequence: CASSVGTNEQFF. The DNA for the CDR3 is TGTGCCAGCAGCGTAGGTACCAATGAGCAGTTCTTC.

This clonotype was seen more than once but under ten times. The chain employs TRBV5-1 and TRBJ1-2; the D gene is possibly TRBD1 (5 bases). Germline assignment: CDR1 SGHRS and CDR2 YFSETQ. The CDR3 totals 13 residues. Trimming took 4 bases from V and 2 from J, leaving 9 bases between them. The CDR3 region is CASSTGRNYGYTF. The DNA of the CDR3 is TGCGCCAGCAGCACAGGACGGAACTATGGCTACACCTTC. Variable domain in full (rest from reference TRBV5-1 and TRBJ1-2): KAGVTQTPRYLIKTRGQQVTLSCSPISGHRSVSWYQQTPGQGLQFLFEYFSETQRNKGNFPGRFSGRQFSNSRSEMNVSTLELGDSALYLCASSTGRNYGYTFGSGTRLTVV.

This chain uses TRBV30 with TRBJ2-7; D gene unclear. CDR3 size: 12 residues. CDR1 GTSNPN and CDR2 SVGIG come from the germline V gene (reference sequence). Trimming took off 5 bases at V and 3 bases at J, with 11 bases between the two ends. The CDR3 DNA is TGTGCCTGGTCCCCGGATCTCTACGAGCAGTACTTC. It translates to CAWSPDLYEQYF.